Below, 27 T cell receptor beta chains from the same sample are listed, as sequenced in a study of T-cell memory formation after mild COVID-19 (dated by TCRdb to the early 2020s). Library creation used 5' RACE. Sequencing took place on an Illumina NovaSeq 6000. The public reads were reanalyzed by TCRdb: fastp trimming at Q25, MiXCR alignment, in-frame beta chains only. Merged by CDR3 protein, the rows form single entries marked with the most common genes and DNA. This sample is represented by roughly 310,000 distinct CDR3 sequences; approximately 15% of them were singletons. In total, the top ten clones hold about 20% of the sample. The source material was PBMCs or a T cell subset sorted from them (not recorded which). These receptors were collected from a man in his late teens or twenties who had mild COVID-19 (a few samples of this study predate the infection). The sample titles of this study are shuffled in the database, so cell type and time point are left out; the donor was told from shared clones.

The rearrangement links TRBV4-3 to TRBJ1-4, with TRBD1 matching 8 bases. The V gene's germline CDR1 is LGHNA and CDR2 YSLEER. The CDR3 consists of 19 residues. V trimming: 0 bases; J trimming: 3 bases; junction bases outside the gene matches: 12. CDR3 nucleotide sequence: TGCGCCAGCAGCCAAGATAAGGGCAGGGGGCGTAGATCTAATGAAAAACTGTTTTTT. Translating it yields CASSQDKGRGRRSNEKLFF.

Only a few counts were recorded for this clonotype. The genes are TRBV20-1 and TRBJ1-2, with 8 bases matching TRBD1. After removal of 2 bases from V and 0 bases from J, the junction contained 2 bases not matched to a gene. This CDR3 is built from 14 residues. The germline CDR1 and CDR2 sequences are DFQATT and SNEGSKA (reference sequence). The CDR3 region has the DNA TGCAGTGCTAGAACACAGGGGGCTAACTATGGCTACACCTTC. Its protein is CSARTQGANYGYTF.

This clonotype was seen more than once but under ten times. The chain uses TRBV7-2 and TRBJ1-1; D ambiguous. V gave up 5 bases and J gave up 6 bases, with 13 bases separating them. This CDR3 has 13 amino acids. Germline V lookup: CDR1 SGHTA, CDR2 FQGNSA. The CDR3 sequence is CASSPPGRAEAFF. In DNA form, the CDR3 reads TGTGCCAGCAGCCCACCCGGTAGGGCTGAAGCTTTCTTT.

In the case of this clonotype: No conserved phenylalanine or tryptophan is present at the end of the CDR3, so a read error is the likely explanation. The chain carries TRBV27 and TRBJ2-7; 7 nucleotides agree with TRBD1. In germline, CDR1 is MNHEY, CDR2 SMNVEV (reference sequence). J lost 5 bases, V lost 5 bases, and 12 bases had no gene match. The CDR3 consists of 15 residues. DNA of the CDR3: TGTGCCAGCAGTCGCCCGGGACAGTCATTCCACGAGCAGTACCTC. It specifies CASSRPGQSFHEQYL.

Ten or more counts support this clonotype. The V call is TRBV7-6, the J call TRBJ2-5; 8 positions match TRBD2. Per the germline V gene, CDR1 is SGHVS and CDR2 is FNYEAQ. The CDR3 is 16 residues long. The junction had 12 bases not matched to a gene; V was cut back by 4 bases and J by 5 bases. Here the CDR3 DNA reads TGTGCCAGCAGCTCCGGACTAGCCCGGGGGTGGGAGACCCAGTACTTC. Its translation: CASSSGLARGWETQYF.

CDR3 nucleotide sequence: TGTGCCACCTCATCCCTCTCTGGGGCCAACGTCCTGACTTTC. Residues: CATSSLSGANVLTF. The J gene is TRBJ2-6, the V gene TRBV12-3 or TRBV12-4, with no clear D. The CDR3 sequence is 14 residues long. V lost 10 bases and J 0 bases, leaving 10 bases between the germline ends.

Written as DNA, the CDR3 is TGCGCCAGCAGCCACGGGTGGGGACAGAGCTCCTACAATGAGCAGTTCTTC. Its translation: CASSHGWGQSSYNEQFF. The chain combines TRBV5-1 with TRBJ2-1; 7 positions match TRBD1. CDR3 length equals 17 residues. J was trimmed by 0 bases and V by 4 bases; bases with no gene match: 10. Germline V gene sequence: CDR1 SGHRS, CDR2 YFSETQ.

V usage is TRBV24-1 and J usage is TRBJ1-1; TRBD1 matches 8 bases. Trimming cost V 5 bases and J 5 bases; bases outside gene matches: 9. In germline, CDR1 is KGHDR, CDR2 SFDVKD. CDR3 length equals 15 residues. This CDR3 is CATSGGQAPKTEAFF. CDR3 coding DNA: TGTGCCACCAGTGGGGGACAGGCCCCTAAAACTGAAGCTTTCTTT.

The V gene is TRBV7-9, the J gene TRBJ1-1, with D unresolved. The V gene's germline CDR1 is SEHNR and CDR2 FQNEAQ (reference sequence). Trimming removed 5 bases from V and 4 bases from J, with 2 bases in between. The CDR3 spans 10 residues. CDR3 DNA sequence: TGTGCCAGCAGCATCACTGAAGCTTTCTTT. Protein product: CASSITEAFF.

V is TRBV5-1 and J is TRBJ2-5, with D possibly being TRBD2 (6 bases). The CDR3 length is 14 residues. Germline loops: CDR1 SGHRS, CDR2 YFSETQ. Trimming cost V 1 base and J 4 bases, with 11 bases left between them. CDR3 nucleotides: TGCGCCAGCAGCTTGAAGCTGGGGGGAGAGACCCAGTACTTC. Encoded protein: CASSLKLGGETQYF.

This clonotype was counted only a few times. The V call is TRBV4-3, the J call TRBJ2-3, with 11 bases fitting TRBD2. The CDR3 consists of 15 residues. J lost 4 bases, V lost 4 bases, and 4 bases had no gene match. Germline V CDR1 and CDR2: LGHNA, YSLEER. CDR3 sequence: CASSLLAGESDTQYF. The CDR3 DNA sequence: TGCGCCAGCAGCCTACTAGCGGGGGAATCAGATACGCAGTATTTT.

J is TRBJ1-1 and V is TRBV5-1; weak D call: TRBD1 (6 bases). Germline CDR1 reads SGHRS; CDR2 reads YFSETQ. This CDR3 is built from 13 residues. V shed 5 bases and J shed 4 bases, with 12 bases lying between them. The CDR3 loop is CASRLQGGTEAFF. In DNA form, the CDR3 reads TGCGCCAGCAGATTACAGGGCGGCACTGAAGCTTTCTTT.

The CDR3 loop reads CASSPQGLVQETQYF. CDR3 sequence (DNA): TGTGCCAGCAGCCCACAGGGGCTGGTCCAAGAGACCCAGTACTTC. This chain uses TRBV9 with TRBJ2-5; 7 bases are a match to TRBD1. Germline-derived CDR1 and CDR2 are SGDLS and YYNGEE. CDR3 length: 15 residues. V trimming: 4 bases; J trimming: 1 base; junction bases outside the gene matches: 7.

This clonotype was counted a few times. J is TRBJ2-3 and V is TRBV6-6; 11 bases agree with TRBD1. CDR1 is MNHNY and CDR2 is SVGAGI in the germline V gene (reference sequence). Trimming took 5 bases from V and 3 from J; bases not matched to a gene: 4. The CDR3 is 15 residues long. The CDR3 is CASSPGQGATDTQYF. DNA for the CDR3: TGTGCCAGCAGTCCCGGACAGGGGGCTACAGATACGCAGTATTTT.

V is TRBV20-1 and J is TRBJ2-5; 11 nucleotides align to TRBD2. The germline V gene encodes CDR1 DFQATT and CDR2 SNEGSKA (reference sequence). V was clipped by 1 base and J by 5 bases; unmatched bases: 9. The CDR3 extends over 16 amino acids. The CDR3: CSARGTSGSRKETQYF. The CDR3 coding sequence is TGCAGTGCTAGAGGGACTAGCGGGTCCCGAAAGGAGACCCAGTACTTC.

This clonotype was recorded a few times. The J gene is TRBJ2-3, the V gene TRBV6-5, with 14 bases lining up with TRBD2. Germline CDR1 reads MNHEY; CDR2 reads SVGAGI. This CDR3 region has 16 residues. V lost 5 bases and J lost 4; bases outside the gene matches: 5. The CDR3 region is CASSRTSGGLADTQYF. CDR3 bases: TGTGCCAGCAGTCGGACTAGCGGGGGGCTGGCAGATACGCAGTATTTT.

This clonotype was counted only a few times. The chain couples TRBV7-2 to TRBJ2-1, with D unclear. Germline-derived CDR1 and CDR2 are SGHTA and FQGNSA. The CDR3 spans 15 residues. V was clipped by 1 base and J by 3 bases, with 10 bases between them. CDR3 residues: CASSLDGSYYNEQFF. The CDR3 nucleotides read TGTGCCAGCAGCTTAGATGGGTCGTACTACAATGAGCAGTTCTTC.

This clonotype was picked up a small number of times. V gene TRBV7-6 combines with J gene TRBJ1-3; 7 nucleotides align to TRBD1. Germline CDR1 SGHVS, CDR2 FNYEAQ. The CDR3 has 15 residues. The V and J ends lost 5 bases and 0 bases, in that order; junction bases with no gene match: 4. CDR3 DNA sequence: TGTGCCAGCAGCACCGGGACAGCCTCTGGAAACACCATATATTTT. This encodes CASSTGTASGNTIYF.

This clonotype occurred a few times. The chain employs TRBV10-2 and TRBJ2-7; TRBD2 agrees at 8 bases. V lost 3 bases to trimming and J lost 0 bases; unmatched junction nucleotides: 4. The germline gives CDR1 WSHSY, CDR2 SAAADI. The CDR3 spans 15 residues. CDR3 nucleotide sequence: TGCGCCAGCAGTGATTCCGGGGGGGCCTCCTACGAGCAGTACTTC. Its protein is CASSDSGGASYEQYF.

This chain links TRBV6-2 or TRBV6-3 with TRBJ2-5; no firm D call. The ends were cut back, 8 bases at V and 1 base at J, with 14 bases in the middle. The CDR3 totals 14 residues. Germline V gene sequence: CDR1 MNHEY, CDR2 SVGEGT. CDR3 DNA: TGTGCCAGCTCCGGCTGGGAAATCCAAGAGACCCAGTACTTC. It translates to CASSGWEIQETQYF.

In its sample, this clonotype was seen a few times. The chain carries TRBV11-2 and TRBJ2-1; TRBD1 matches 7 bases. V was pared by 5 bases and J by 4 bases, with 8 bases of the junction left unmatched. Germline CDR1 SGHAT, CDR2 FQNNGV. The CDR3 loop spans 15 amino acids. For the CDR3, the DNA is TGTGCCAGCAGCACCTACAGGGGTGGGTACAATGAGCAGTTCTTC. It translates to CASSTYRGGYNEQFF.

This chain uses TRBV9 with TRBJ1-2; 8 bases agree with TRBD1. This CDR3 contains 15 residues. Germline CDR1 reads SGDLS; CDR2 reads YYNGEE. With 3 bases clipped from V and 3 bases from J, the junction kept 7 bases outside the gene matches. The CDR3 DNA reads as TGTGCCAGCAGCGGCTACAGGGGGAAGGACTATGGCTACACCTTC. It codes for CASSGYRGKDYGYTF.

The chain links TRBV5-4 to TRBJ2-1; weak D call: TRBD2 (7 bases). Trimming removed 5 bases from V and 7 bases from J, with 22 bases in between. CDR1 is SGHNT, CDR2 YYREEE, per germline (reference sequence). This CDR3 has 16 residues. The CDR3 sequence: CASSLGGVVEANEQFF. CDR3 nucleotides: TGTGCCAGCAGTTTAGGGGGGGTAGTTGAGGCGAATGAGCAGTTCTTC.

This clonotype was detected many times. The chain carries TRBV3-1 and TRBJ2-1, with TRBD1 as a possible D gene (5 bases). Germline CDR1 LGHDT, CDR2 YNNKEL (reference sequence). Trimming shortened V by 4 bases and J by 4 bases, and 14 bases separated the two germline ends. This CDR3 is built from 15 residues. CDR3 sequence (DNA): TGTGCCAGCAGCCTCCGGACAAGAGTATACAATGAGCAGTTCTTC. It yields the protein CASSLRTRVYNEQFF.

A few counts support this clonotype. This chain uses TRBV6-5 with TRBJ2-2; D is possibly TRBD2 (5 bases). This CDR3 region has 14 residues. Germline CDR1 is MNHEY and CDR2 is SVGAGI. V lost 0 bases to trimming and J lost 5 bases, with 7 bases between them. CDR3 DNA: TGTGCCAGCAGTTACTCGCGGACTACCGGGGAGCTGTTTTTT. This translates into CASSYSRTTGELFF.

The CDR3 DNA follows: TGTGCCACCAGTGACCAGACAGGGGGATCCACAGATACGCAGTATTTT. Protein product: CATSDQTGGSTDTQYF. This rearrangement joins TRBV24-1 to TRBJ2-3; 9 bases map to TRBD1. After removal of 4 bases from V and 2 bases from J, the junction contained 6 bases not matched to a gene. The CDR3 runs 16 residues. Germline lookup yields CDR1 KGHDR and CDR2 SFDVKD.

Comments on this clonotype: An end of the junction does not agree with germline; a read error may underlie this. The chain carries TRBV6-5 and TRBJ2-7; TRBD1 matches 9 bases. This CDR3 has 15 residues. The germline V gene has CDR1 MNHEY and CDR2 SVGAGI. The CDR3 DNA reads as TGTGCCAGCAGTCCCACCGGGACAGGGCCCTACAAGCAGTACTTC. Translating gives CASSPTGTGPYKQYF.